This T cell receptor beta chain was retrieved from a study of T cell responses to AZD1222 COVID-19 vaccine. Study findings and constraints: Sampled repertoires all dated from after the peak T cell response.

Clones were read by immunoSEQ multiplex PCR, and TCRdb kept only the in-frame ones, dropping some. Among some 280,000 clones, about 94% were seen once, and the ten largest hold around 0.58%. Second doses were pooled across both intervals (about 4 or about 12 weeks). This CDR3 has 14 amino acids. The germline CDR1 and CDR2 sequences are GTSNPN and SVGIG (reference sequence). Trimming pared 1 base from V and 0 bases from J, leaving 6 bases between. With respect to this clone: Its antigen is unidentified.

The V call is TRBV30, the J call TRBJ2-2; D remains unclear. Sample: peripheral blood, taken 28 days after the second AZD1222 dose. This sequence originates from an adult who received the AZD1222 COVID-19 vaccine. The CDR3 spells CAWSEVPNTGELFF. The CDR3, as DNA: TGTGCCTGGAGTGAGGTCCCGAACACCGGGGAGCTGTTTTTT.